The sequence of this TCR beta chain was determined in a study of blood T cell repertoires in COVID-19. Study details: Samples representing acute and convalescent COVID-19 were sourced from the United States, Italy and Spain. PBMCs, B-cell-depleted T cells, or T cells provided the cDNA or gDNA that made up the material.

Clones were sequenced by immunoSEQ multiplex PCR, and TCRdb holds only the in-frame ones, with some missing. The data contain under 50,000 clones, approximately 85% of them singletons. Trimming cost V 0 bases and J 0 bases, with 7 bases left between them. Germline-derived CDR1 and CDR2 are SGHNT and YYREEE (reference sequence). CDR3 length: 15 residues. This TCR derives from a human donor in a cohort sampled during active COVID-19. Material: peripheral blood. The chain links TRBV5-4 to TRBJ2-1; D unresolved. The CDR3 sequence: CASSLEFSSYNEQFF. DNA of the CDR3: TGTGCCAGCAGCTTGGAGTTCAGCTCCTACAATGAGCAGTTCTTC.